A few counts support the clone carrying this TCR beta chain. Its cognate antigen is unknown. These data belong to a study of CD8 T cells in ankylosing spondylitis. The germline V gene encodes CDR1 LGHNA and CDR2 YNFKEQ. V was pared by 0 bases and J by 6 bases, with 12 bases of the junction left unmatched. The CDR3 length is 18 residues. General study results and limits: Disease-linked clones bore a CD8+ phenotype and were relatively rare in peripheral blood. Matched ankylosing spondylitis synovial fluid reportedly showed significant enrichment of disease-linked clones. A TCR beta motif made of under 10 highly homologous variants seemed typical of ankylosing spondylitis blood.

MiXCR, applied by TCRdb to the 5' RACE reads, yields one record per CDR3 protein. The repertoire holds 330,000 or so distinct CDR3 sequences, with roughly 8% as singletons. The origin of this receptor is a male donor with ankylosing spondylitis. Specimen: blood, either unsorted or a sorted T cell fraction (not recorded which). This chain joins TRBV4-2 and TRBJ2-2, with 8 bases identical to TRBD1. The CDR3 protein is CASSQDLVGQGAAGELFF. CDR3 bases: TGTGCCAGCAGCCAAGATCTTGTCGGACAGGGAGCGGCCGGGGAGCTGTTTTTT.